Each of the 15 T cell receptor beta chains below was sequenced from the same sample in a study of blood T cells in healthy people across ages. Through a sample-barcoded 5' primer and a J-beta primer mix, a second PCR was run for roughly 7 to 11 cycles. MiXCR, run by TCRdb on the 5' RACE reads, gives a single entry per CDR3 protein. Of a few hundred thousand distinct CDR3 sequences listed, about half are singletons. The sample comprised blood. The origin of the receptors is a man aged 55 to 70 in good health.

This clonotype turned up a few times. The genes are TRBV5-1 and TRBJ1-2; 7 nucleotides line up with TRBD1. CDR3 length equals 13 residues. Trimming cost V 5 bases and J 8 bases; bases outside gene matches: 9. Germline V gene lookup returns CDR1 SGHRS and CDR2 YFSETQ. The CDR3 spells CASSYRQGQGYTF. DNA of the CDR3: TGCGCCAGCAGTTATAGACAGGGCCAAGGCTACACCTTC.

The chain links TRBV20-1 to TRBJ2-1; TRBD2 matches 16 bases. Unmatched junction bases numbered 7, after V lost 0 bases and J lost 5 bases. Germline V gene sequence: CDR1 DFQATT, CDR2 SNEGSKA (reference sequence). This CDR3 has 18 residues. The CDR3 sequence is CSARDPGLAGGANNEQFF. For the CDR3, the DNA is TGCAGTGCTAGAGATCCGGGACTAGCGGGAGGGGCCAACAATGAGCAGTTCTTC.

The chain links TRBV5-1 to TRBJ1-2; a possible D gene is TRBD1 (5 bases). Trimming removed 0 bases from V and 7 bases from J, with 16 bases in between. CDR1 is SGHRS and CDR2 is YFSETQ in the germline V gene. This CDR3 has 15 residues. This CDR3 is CASSLDGGEEGGYTF. In DNA form, the CDR3 reads TGCGCCAGCAGCTTGGACGGAGGGGAAGAGGGTGGCTACACCTTC.

The gene calls are TRBV20-1 and TRBJ1-2, with D possibly TRBD1 on 5 matching bases. CDR1 DFQATT and CDR2 SNEGSKA come from the germline V gene (reference sequence). With 1 base removed from V and 2 bases from J, the gap between germline ends came to 20 bases. The CDR3 is made up of 17 amino acids. The CDR3 here is CSARGQYNYRYNYGYTF. CDR3 nucleotide sequence: TGCAGTGCTAGAGGACAGTACAACTACCGCTACAACTATGGCTACACCTTC.

This clonotype was found many times. The CDR3 DNA reads as TGTGCCAGCAGCTCACAGCCGGGACTGTCGACCCAGTACTTC. Its protein product is CASSSQPGLSTQYF. The V call is TRBV3-1, the J call TRBJ2-5; tentatively, D is TRBD2 (6 bases). The CDR3 length is 14 residues. V was cut by 5 bases and J by 7 bases, with 17 bases left in between. Germline V CDR1 and CDR2: LGHDT, YNNKEL (reference sequence).

CDR3 in amino acids: CASSGKQGRNTEAFF. The CDR3 coding sequence is TGTGCCAGCAGCGGAAAACAGGGGAGGAACACTGAAGCTTTCTTT. V is TRBV9 and J is TRBJ1-1; 7 bases map to TRBD1. V shed 3 bases, J shed 1 base, and the junction held 6 bases outside the gene matches. The CDR3 length is 15 residues. In germline, CDR1 is SGDLS, CDR2 YYNGEE.

The chain uses TRBV6-2 or TRBV6-3 and TRBJ2-5; perhaps TRBD1 as D (7 bases). Trimming left V 10 bases short and J 7 bases short, with 16 bases between. The CDR3 is 12 amino acids. Per germline, CDR1 MNHEY and CDR2 SVGEGT. The CDR3 here is CATERQGGTQYF. The CDR3 bases are TGTGCCACCGAGAGACAGGGAGGGACCCAGTACTTC.

This clonotype was picked up a small number of times. The gene calls are TRBV27 and TRBJ1-5, with 8 bases identical to TRBD1. CDR1 and CDR2 (germline): MNHEY, SMNVEV (reference sequence). Trimming removed 6 bases from V and 3 bases from J; junction bases left unmatched: 7. The CDR3 length is 15 residues. As DNA, the CDR3 is TGTGCCAGCAGATCAGGGGGCCTAAACAATCAGCCCCAGCATTTT. Translation gives CASRSGGLNNQPQHF.

J is TRBJ2-5 and V is TRBV12-3 or TRBV12-4, with 7 bases that match TRBD2. The junction had 3 bases not matched to a gene; V was cut back by 3 bases and J by 11 bases. The CDR3 totals 11 residues. In DNA form, the CDR3 reads TGTGCCAGCAGTTTCCGGGAGGAGCAGTACTTC. Its translation is CASSFREEQYF.

V is TRBV3-1 and J is TRBJ1-1; 8 nucleotides match TRBD1. The V and J ends lost 7 bases and 1 base, in that order; junction bases with no gene match: 8. Germline V CDR1 and CDR2: LGHDT, YNNKEL (reference sequence). CDR3 length: 15 residues. This CDR3 is CASTPTGVGNTEAFF. For the CDR3, the DNA is TGTGCCAGCACCCCGACAGGGGTGGGGAACACTGAAGCTTTCTTT.

CDR3 amino acids: CASSFSSGRAQNIQYF. CDR3 in DNA: TGTGCCAGCAGTTTCAGTAGCGGGAGGGCCCAGAACATTCAGTACTTC. This chain joins TRBV28 and TRBJ2-4, with 11 positions matching TRBD2. The CDR3 contains 16 residues. V was clipped by 3 bases and J by 7 bases; unmatched bases: 8. Germline loops: CDR1 MDHEN, CDR2 SYDVKM. Full variable domain (rest looked up from reference TRBV28 and TRBJ2-4): DVKVTQSSRYLVKRTGEKVFLECVQDMDHENMFWYRQDPGLGLRLIYFSYDVKMKEKGDIPEGYSVSREKKERFSLILESASTNQTSMYLCASSFSSGRAQNIQYFGAGTRLSVL.

The genes are TRBV3-1 and TRBJ2-3; 8 nucleotides line up with TRBD1. Trimming removed 4 bases from V and 2 bases from J; junction bases left unmatched: 5. Germline V gene sequence: CDR1 LGHDT, CDR2 YNNKEL (reference sequence). This CDR3 has 15 residues. This chain's CDR3 is CASSLTGDFTDTQYF. The CDR3 nucleotides are TGTGCCAGCAGCCTGACAGGGGACTTCACAGATACGCAGTATTTT.

This clonotype occurred once. This rearrangement joins TRBV7-2 to TRBJ1-5; no firm D call. The CDR3 is 18 amino acids. The V end lost 1 base, the J end lost 1 base, and 17 bases lay between the germline ends. Germline V CDR1 and CDR2: SGHTA, FQGNSA. This chain's CDR3 is CASSLEVVTGTSNQPQHF. The CDR3 DNA reads TGTGCCAGCAGCTTAGAAGTGGTAACGGGAACGAGCAATCAGCCCCAGCATTTT.

In its sample, this clonotype was seen a few times. The rearrangement joins TRBV12-3 or TRBV12-4 to TRBJ2-3; a weak D match, TRBD1 (6 bases). The ends were cut back, 7 bases at V and 1 base at J, with 18 bases in the middle. CDR3 length equals 16 residues. CDR3 residues: CASTIQGLVGTDTQYF. Written as DNA, the CDR3 is TGTGCCAGCACCATACAGGGCCTCGTAGGCACAGATACGCAGTATTTT.

This rearrangement joins TRBV5-5 to TRBJ2-1; D possibly corresponds to TRBD2 (6 bases). Germline V gene data show CDR1 as SGHKS and CDR2 as YYEKEE (reference sequence). Trimming took 4 bases from V and 8 from J, leaving 13 bases between them. This CDR3 spans 13 amino acids. The CDR3 spells CASSTIAVDEQFF. The CDR3 nucleotides are TGTGCCAGCAGCACCATAGCGGTGGATGAGCAGTTCTTC.